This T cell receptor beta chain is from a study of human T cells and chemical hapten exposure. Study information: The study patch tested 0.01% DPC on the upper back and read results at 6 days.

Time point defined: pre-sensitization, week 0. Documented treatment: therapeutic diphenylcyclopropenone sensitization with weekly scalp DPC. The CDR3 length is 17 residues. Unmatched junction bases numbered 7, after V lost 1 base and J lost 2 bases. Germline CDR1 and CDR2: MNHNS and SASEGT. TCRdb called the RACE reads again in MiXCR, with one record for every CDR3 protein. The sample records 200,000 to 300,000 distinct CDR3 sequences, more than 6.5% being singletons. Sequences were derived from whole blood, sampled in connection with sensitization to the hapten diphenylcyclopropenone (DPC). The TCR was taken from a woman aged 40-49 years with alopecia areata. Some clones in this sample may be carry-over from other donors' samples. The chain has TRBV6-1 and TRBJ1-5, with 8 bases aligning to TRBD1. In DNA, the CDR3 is TGTGCCAGCAGTGAAGGACAGGGGTCCATTGGCAATCAGCCCCAGCATTTT. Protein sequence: CASSEGQGSIGNQPQHF.